The rows below give T cell receptor beta chains drawn from one sample of a study of T cell clusters in autoimmune cytopenias. No DNA is given; TCRdb re-called the multiplex PCR reads and lists each CDR3 protein once. The listing records around 710 distinct CDR3 sequences. Sequenced material: peripheral blood. Receptors were obtained from a human donor with an autoimmune cytopenia or autoimmune hepatitis (not recorded which). CDR3s include the opening cysteine and the closing phenylalanine or tryptophan. Not all rows give a size; the values are once, few, many and, for expanded clones, a class.

j_call v_call clone_size cdr3_aa
TRBJ1-1 TRBV4-2 medium-sized CASSPGTNSLNTEAFF
TRBJ2-5 TRBV11-1 medium-sized CASSFQGVVNRETQYF
TRBJ1-1 TRBV27 - CASSLGFVGTEAFF
TRBJ1-4 TRBV2 - CASRTGRHEKLFF
TRBJ2-3 TRBV9 - CASTTSGTNTDTQYF
TRBJ1-2 TRBV7-9 large CASSSHGRRSYGYTF
TRBJ2-1 TRBV7-6 - CASSLAPSGNGYEQFF
TRBJ1-1 TRBV6-1 - CATTGWDTEAFF
TRBJ1-5 TRBV24-1 medium-sized CATSDLASNQPQHF
TRBJ2-3 TRBV7-3 medium-sized CASSSIAGPTDTQYF
TRBJ2-7 TRBV7-9 medium-sized CASSLFGGDRPYEQYF
TRBJ2-7 TRBV6-5 hyperexpanded CANWDRGPLYEQYF
TRBJ1-1 TRBV6-2/TRBV6-3 medium-sized CASSLIWDGGEAFF